A selection of T cell receptor beta chains follows, all from one sample in a study of graft-versus-host responses after intestinal transplantation. Using immunoSEQ multiplex PCR, the repertoire was profiled, and TCRdb retains in-frame clones only, with some absent. This sample carries some 10,000 clones, about 80% of them seen once, and the ten largest clones take around 34%. Sequencing was performed on PBMCs, taken roughly 490 days after intestinal transplant. The receptors stem from a human patient who received an intestinal transplant, so some T cells may come from the graft donor. Each CDR3 is given with its conserved first and last residue. Fields, in order: J gene, D gene, V gene, clone size, CDR3 protein, CDR3 DNA. D genes are given only for firm matches. For some rows the clone size is stated as once, few or many, or as a class when expanded; others skip it.

J gene: TRBJ1-5; D gene: NA; V gene: TRBV19; clone size: NA; CDR3 protein: CASSIFLSALNQPQHF; CDR3 DNA: TGTGCCAGTAGTATTTTCTTGTCAGCTCTTAATCAGCCCCAGCATTTT
J gene: TRBJ2-7; D gene: NA; V gene: TRBV6-5; clone size: NA; CDR3 protein: CASSSPPGDYEQYF; CDR3 DNA: TGTGCCAGCAGTTCACCCCCGGGGGACTACGAGCAGTACTTC
J gene: TRBJ2-3; D gene: TRBD2; V gene: TRBV12-5; clone size: NA; CDR3 protein: CASGLAPSGNPDTQYF; CDR3 DNA: TGTGCTAGTGGTTTGGCCCCTAGCGGGAACCCAGATACGCAGTATTTT
J gene: TRBJ2-2; D gene: NA; V gene: TRBV6-1; clone size: NA; CDR3 protein: CASSEAGRHTGELFF; CDR3 DNA: TGTGCCAGCAGTGAAGCAGGGCGACACACCGGGGAGCTGTTTTTT
J gene: TRBJ2-3; D gene: NA; V gene: TRBV4-1; clone size: NA; CDR3 protein: CASSQQAGPDTQYF; CDR3 DNA: TGCGCCAGCAGCCAACAGGCCGGACCAGATACGCAGTATTTT
J gene: TRBJ2-7; D gene: NA; V gene: TRBV7-7; clone size: few; CDR3 protein: CASSLQGEQYF; CDR3 DNA: TGTGCCAGCAGCTTACAGGGCGAGCAGTACTTC
J gene: TRBJ1-1; D gene: NA; V gene: TRBV2; clone size: NA; CDR3 protein: CASRFYRETEAFF; CDR3 DNA: TGTGCCAGCAGATTCTACAGGGAAACTGAAGCTTTCTTT
J gene: TRBJ2-7; D gene: NA; V gene: TRBV2; clone size: NA; CDR3 protein: CASSEQGSYEQYF; CDR3 DNA: TGTGCCAGCAGTGAACAAGGATCCTACGAGCAGTACTTC
J gene: TRBJ2-7; D gene: NA; V gene: TRBV5-1; clone size: NA; CDR3 protein: CASSYHKAYEQYF; CDR3 DNA: TGCGCCAGCAGCTATCATAAGGCCTACGAGCAGTACTTC
J gene: TRBJ2-5; D gene: TRBD1; V gene: TRBV18; clone size: NA; CDR3 protein: CASSPAPPGQGLWETQYF; CDR3 DNA: TGTGCCAGCTCACCCGCCCCCCCGGGACAGGGGCTCTGGGAGACCCAGTACTTC
J gene: TRBJ1-1; D gene: NA; V gene: TRBV15; clone size: once; CDR3 protein: CATSRTRTRDTEAFF; CDR3 DNA: TGTGCCACCAGCAGAACCCGAACGAGGGACACTGAAGCTTTCTTT
J gene: TRBJ2-6; D gene: TRBD2; V gene: TRBV6-1; clone size: NA; CDR3 protein: CASSELGEGSGANVLTF; CDR3 DNA: TGTGCCAGCAGTGAACTGGGGGAGGGCTCTGGGGCCAACGTCCTGACTTTC
J gene: TRBJ2-2; D gene: TRBD2; V gene: TRBV2; clone size: NA; CDR3 protein: CASSGLADTGELFF; CDR3 DNA: TGTGCCAGCAGCGGACTAGCGGATACCGGGGAGCTGTTTTTT
J gene: TRBJ2-1; D gene: NA; V gene: TRBV19; clone size: once; CDR3 protein: CASDEGGNYNEQFF; CDR3 DNA: TGTGCCAGTGACGAAGGGGGAAACTACAATGAGCAGTTCTTC
J gene: TRBJ1-5; D gene: NA; V gene: TRBV5-1; clone size: NA; CDR3 protein: CASSPGGGGNQPQHF; CDR3 DNA: TGCGCCAGCAGCCCTGGGGGTGGGGGCAATCAGCCCCAGCATTTT
J gene: TRBJ1-1; D gene: NA; V gene: TRBV11-2; clone size: once; CDR3 protein: CASSSSQSRAFF; CDR3 DNA: TGTGCCAGCAGCTCCTCCCAGAGTAGGGCTTTCTTT
J gene: TRBJ1-5; D gene: NA; V gene: TRBV19; clone size: NA; CDR3 protein: CASSIGAYSNQPQHF; CDR3 DNA: TGTGCCAGTAGTATCGGGGCTTATAGCAATCAGCCCCAGCATTTT
J gene: TRBJ1-1; D gene: TRBD1; V gene: TRBV9; clone size: NA; CDR3 protein: CASSAGTGNTEAFF; CDR3 DNA: TGTGCCAGCAGCGCCGGGACAGGGAACACTGAAGCTTTCTTT
J gene: TRBJ2-1; D gene: TRBD2; V gene: TRBV5-1; clone size: NA; CDR3 protein: CASSLELAGAGNEQFF; CDR3 DNA: TGCGCCAGCAGCTTGGAGCTAGCGGGAGCTGGGAATGAGCAGTTCTTC
J gene: TRBJ2-1; D gene: NA; V gene: TRBV4-1; clone size: NA; CDR3 protein: CASSLDPASLREQFF; CDR3 DNA: TGCGCCAGCAGCCTAGATCCTGCTAGCCTCCGGGAGCAGTTCTTC
J gene: TRBJ2-5; D gene: NA; V gene: TRBV15; clone size: NA; CDR3 protein: CATSRDLGRQETQYF; CDR3 DNA: TGTGCCACCAGCAGAGATTTGGGCAGGCAAGAGACCCAGTACTTC
J gene: TRBJ2-1; D gene: NA; V gene: TRBV18; clone size: NA; CDR3 protein: CASSPRGVYNEQFF; CDR3 DNA: TGTGCCAGCTCACCACGAGGGGTCTACAATGAGCAGTTCTTC
J gene: TRBJ2-3; D gene: TRBD2; V gene: TRBV6-5; clone size: medium-sized; CDR3 protein: CASSGAGGGDTQYF; CDR3 DNA: TGTGCCAGCAGTGGGGCGGGAGGGGGGGATACGCAGTATTTT
J gene: TRBJ2-3; D gene: NA; V gene: TRBV21-1; clone size: NA; CDR3 protein: CASPRQLYTDTQYF; CDR3 DNA: TGTGCCAGCCCCAGACAGCTTTACACAGATACGCAGTATTTT
J gene: TRBJ2-1; D gene: TRBD1; V gene: TRBV9; clone size: NA; CDR3 protein: CASSVGSGQGVKNEQFF; CDR3 DNA: TGTGCCAGCAGCGTAGGTAGTGGACAGGGGGTAAAAAATGAGCAGTTCTTC
J gene: TRBJ1-3; D gene: NA; V gene: TRBV2; clone size: NA; CDR3 protein: CASSEFEGIGGNTIYF; CDR3 DNA: TGTGCCAGCAGTGAATTTGAGGGAATAGGAGGAAACACCATATATTTT
J gene: TRBJ2-3; D gene: NA; V gene: TRBV2; clone size: NA; CDR3 protein: CASSESGPDTQYF; CDR3 DNA: TGTGCCAGCAGTGAAAGCGGGCCAGATACGCAGTATTTT
J gene: TRBJ2-5; D gene: NA; V gene: TRBV18; clone size: NA; CDR3 protein: CASSPSGSETQYF; CDR3 DNA: TGTGCCAGCTCACCATCAGGGTCTGAGACCCAGTACTTC
J gene: TRBJ2-1; D gene: TRBD2; V gene: TRBV30; clone size: NA; CDR3 protein: CAWSGLGGSYNEQFF; CDR3 DNA: TGTGCCTGGAGTGGGTTAGGCGGGAGTTACAATGAGCAGTTCTTC
J gene: TRBJ2-7; D gene: TRBD1; V gene: TRBV14; clone size: NA; CDR3 protein: CASSPTGGQPIYEQYF; CDR3 DNA: TGTGCCAGCAGCCCTACAGGGGGACAGCCGATTTACGAGCAGTACTTC
J gene: TRBJ2-2; D gene: TRBD1; V gene: TRBV28; clone size: few; CDR3 protein: CASSLNLQGAGELFF; CDR3 DNA: TGTGCCAGCAGTTTAAATTTACAGGGGGCCGGGGAGCTGTTTTTT
J gene: TRBJ1-2; D gene: NA; V gene: TRBV2; clone size: NA; CDR3 protein: CASRIEQGVIYGYTF; CDR3 DNA: TGTGCCAGCAGGATCGAACAGGGAGTGATCTATGGCTACACCTTC
J gene: TRBJ2-2; D gene: TRBD1; V gene: TRBV4-1; clone size: NA; CDR3 protein: CASSLQGAGIGELFF; CDR3 DNA: TGCGCCAGCAGTCTCCAGGGGGCGGGCATCGGGGAGCTGTTTTTT
J gene: TRBJ1-1; D gene: NA; V gene: TRBV18; clone size: NA; CDR3 protein: CASSPPSQNTEAFF; CDR3 DNA: TGTGCCAGCTCACCACCTTCACAGAACACTGAAGCTTTCTTT
J gene: TRBJ1-3; D gene: TRBD1; V gene: TRBV2; clone size: NA; CDR3 protein: CASSDPGQGYSGNTIYF; CDR3 DNA: TGTGCCAGCAGTGACCCAGGACAGGGTTACTCTGGAAACACCATATATTTT
J gene: TRBJ2-1; D gene: TRBD2; V gene: TRBV11-2; clone size: once; CDR3 protein: CASSLVSSGRASSYNEQFF; CDR3 DNA: TGTGCCAGCAGCTTAGTGTCTAGCGGGAGGGCCAGCTCCTACAATGAGCAGTTCTTC
J gene: TRBJ2-5; D gene: NA; V gene: TRBV4-1; clone size: NA; CDR3 protein: CASSQDFSETQYF; CDR3 DNA: TGCGCCAGCAGCCAAGATTTTTCAGAGACCCAGTACTTC
J gene: TRBJ2-1; D gene: TRBD2; V gene: TRBV7-3; clone size: NA; CDR3 protein: CASSFSSGRGSYNEQFF; CDR3 DNA: TGTGCCAGCAGCTTCTCTAGCGGGAGAGGGTCCTACAATGAGCAGTTCTTC
J gene: TRBJ1-2; D gene: NA; V gene: TRBV11-2; clone size: NA; CDR3 protein: CASSSEGGYTF; CDR3 DNA: TGTGCCAGCAGCTCGGAGGGGGGCTACACCTTC
J gene: TRBJ2-1; D gene: NA; V gene: TRBV19; clone size: medium-sized; CDR3 protein: CASSMTAGSYNEQFF; CDR3 DNA: TGTGCCAGTAGTATGACAGCGGGTTCTTACAATGAGCAGTTCTTC
J gene: TRBJ2-7; D gene: TRBD1; V gene: TRBV5-5; clone size: once; CDR3 protein: CASSHPGTGSGEQYF; CDR3 DNA: TGTGCCAGCAGCCATCCCGGGACAGGGTCCGGCGAGCAGTACTTC
J gene: TRBJ2-2; D gene: TRBD2; V gene: TRBV10-2; clone size: NA; CDR3 protein: CASRREWAGELFF; CDR3 DNA: TGCGCCAGCAGGCGGGAGTGGGCCGGGGAGCTGTTTTTT
J gene: TRBJ2-7; D gene: TRBD2; V gene: TRBV2; clone size: NA; CDR3 protein: CASTRTSGNYEQYF; CDR3 DNA: TGTGCCAGCACCCGGACTAGCGGGAATTACGAGCAGTACTTC
J gene: TRBJ2-7; D gene: TRBD1; V gene: TRBV2; clone size: few; CDR3 protein: CASRGTGGDYEQYF; CDR3 DNA: TGTGCCAGCAGGGGGACAGGGGGGGACTACGAGCAGTACTTC
J gene: TRBJ2-7; D gene: NA; V gene: TRBV2; clone size: NA; CDR3 protein: CASSEAQYSARHF; CDR3 DNA: TGTGCCAGCAGTGAAGCCCAATACAGTGCCAGGCACTTC
J gene: TRBJ2-5; D gene: TRBD2; V gene: TRBV18; clone size: NA; CDR3 protein: CASSPGLAGVGGETQYF; CDR3 DNA: TGTGCCAGCTCACCGGGACTAGCGGGAGTTGGGGGAGAGACCCAGTACTTC
J gene: TRBJ2-6; D gene: NA; V gene: TRBV6-5; clone size: NA; CDR3 protein: CAAQASSGANVLTF; CDR3 DNA: TGTGCCGCACAGGCGTCCTCTGGGGCCAACGTCCTGACTTTC
J gene: TRBJ2-3; D gene: NA; V gene: TRBV11-2; clone size: few; CDR3 protein: CASSFRPTDTQYF; CDR3 DNA: TGTGCCAGCAGCTTTAGGCCCACAGATACGCAGTATTTT
J gene: TRBJ2-7; D gene: TRBD2; V gene: TRBV7-8; clone size: NA; CDR3 protein: CAAGAGRGEQYF; CDR3 DNA: TGTGCCGCCGGAGCCGGGAGGGGCGAGCAGTACTTC